The sequence of this TCR beta chain was determined in a study of T cell repertoires in cytomegalovirus infection (dated by TCRdb to about 2019). About the investigation overall: Recently identified HLA-C-restricted CMV epitopes, whose presentation resists viral immunomodulation, were targeted by peptide stimulations together with well-studied HLA-B-restricted epitopes. The HLA type of each donor mattered for the analysis, because public TCR beta signatures pointed to carriage of CMV infection along with the matching HLA type. Results and caveats for the whole study, not just this receptor: The ex vivo response was dominated by HLA-C-restricted CMV-specific TCR beta clonotypes, which also provided the single most frequent clonotype in two of eight donors. Carriers of CMV infection plus the relevant HLA type were discriminated by the cumulative frequency of public TCR beta family members in the study cohort and in an independent 352-donor cohort.

The listed sequencing device is Illumina HiSeq 1500. TCRdb reprocessing: public reads trimmed at Q25 with fastp, clones called with MiXCR, in-frame beta chains kept. Each entry merges the rows of one CDR3 protein and shows their most common DNA and genes. The sample has 830,000 or so distinct CDR3 sequences on record, about 31% of them singletons. Around 12% of the sample is taken by the ten largest. What this sample's treatment or condition label stands for: in vitro stimulation with specific CMV peptide epitopes to enrich CMV-specific T cells. This clonotype was seen only a few times. Its specific antigen is unknown. Per-base qualities were not stored, and no clone one base away is much larger. CDR1 and CDR2 were assigned from the germline V gene (reference sequence) as SEHNR and FQNEAQ. V ends up 11 bases short and J 2 bases short, with an unmatched junction base count of 11. The CDR3 runs 14 amino acids, cysteine and phenylalanine included. The retained sequence is limited to the CDR3, 42 bases, with the frame set at the first base.

The sample consisted of cultured CD8+ T cells from PBMCs, taken from culture after CMV antigen stimulation. This receptor was obtained from a human donor in good health (CMV status not recorded). Some clones in this sample may be carry-over from other donors' samples. The sequence joins TRBV7-9 to TRBJ1-2, and 7 junction bases match TRBD1. The DNA is as follows: TGTGCCCTAAAGGGTGCCAGGGGGAACTATGGCTACACCTTC. The encoded protein is CALKGARGNYGYTF.